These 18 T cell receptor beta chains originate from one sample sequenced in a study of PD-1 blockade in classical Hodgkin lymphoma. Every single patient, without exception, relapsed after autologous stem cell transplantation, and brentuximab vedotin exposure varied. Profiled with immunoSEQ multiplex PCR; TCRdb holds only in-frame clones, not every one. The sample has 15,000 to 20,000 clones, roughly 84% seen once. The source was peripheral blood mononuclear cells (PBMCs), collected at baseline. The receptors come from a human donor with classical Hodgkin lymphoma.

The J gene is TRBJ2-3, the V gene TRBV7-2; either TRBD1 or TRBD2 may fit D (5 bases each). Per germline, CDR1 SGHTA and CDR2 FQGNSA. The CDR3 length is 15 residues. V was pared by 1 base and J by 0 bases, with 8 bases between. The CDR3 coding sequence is TGTGCCAGCAGCTTAGGGGACGCCAGCACAGATACGCAGTATTTT. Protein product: CASSLGDASTDTQYF. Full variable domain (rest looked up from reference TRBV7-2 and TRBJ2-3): GAGVSQSPSNKVTEKGKDVELRCDPISGHTALYWYRQSLGQGLEFLIYFQGNSAPDKSGLPSDRFSAERTGGSVSTLTIQRTQQEDSAVYLCASSLGDASTDTQYFGPGTRLTVL.

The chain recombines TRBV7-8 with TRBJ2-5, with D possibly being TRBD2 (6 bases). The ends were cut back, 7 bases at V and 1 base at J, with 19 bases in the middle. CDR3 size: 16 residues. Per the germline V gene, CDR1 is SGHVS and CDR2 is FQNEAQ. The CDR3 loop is CASMGGRGAGQETQYF. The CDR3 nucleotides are TGTGCCAGCATGGGGGGAAGGGGCGCAGGCCAAGAGACCCAGTACTTC. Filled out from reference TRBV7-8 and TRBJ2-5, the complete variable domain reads GAGVSQSPRYKVAKRGQDVALRCDPISGHVSLFWYQQALGQGPEFLTYFQNEAQLDKSGLPSDRFFAERPEGSVSTLKIQRTQQEDSAVYLCASMGGRGAGQETQYFGPGTRLLVL.

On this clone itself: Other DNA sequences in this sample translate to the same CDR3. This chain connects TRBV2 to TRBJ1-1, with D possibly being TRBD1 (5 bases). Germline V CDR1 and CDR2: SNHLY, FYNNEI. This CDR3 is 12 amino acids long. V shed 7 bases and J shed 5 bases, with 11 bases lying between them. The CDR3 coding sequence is TGTGCCAGCATTGGGGGTGGTACTGAAGCTTTCTTT. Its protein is CASIGGGTEAFF.

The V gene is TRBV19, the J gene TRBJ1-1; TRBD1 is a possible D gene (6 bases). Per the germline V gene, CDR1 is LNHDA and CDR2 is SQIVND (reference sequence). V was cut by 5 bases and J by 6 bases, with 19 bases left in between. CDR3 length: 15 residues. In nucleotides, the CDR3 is TGTGCCAGTAGTCCGGGACACCCACTCCCCCCTGAAGCTTTCTTT. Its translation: CASSPGHPLPPEAFF.

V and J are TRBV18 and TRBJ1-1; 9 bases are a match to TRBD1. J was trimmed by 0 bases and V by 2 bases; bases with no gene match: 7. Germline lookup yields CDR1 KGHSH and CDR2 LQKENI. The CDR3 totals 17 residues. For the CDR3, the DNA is TGTGCCAGCTCACCAAGGGAGACAGGGGGTCTGAACACTGAAGCTTTCTTT. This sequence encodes CASSPRETGGLNTEAFF.

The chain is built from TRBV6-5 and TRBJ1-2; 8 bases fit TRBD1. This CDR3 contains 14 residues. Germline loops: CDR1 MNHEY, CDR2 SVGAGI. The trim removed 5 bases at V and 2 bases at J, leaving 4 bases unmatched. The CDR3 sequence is CASSQTGVNYGYTF. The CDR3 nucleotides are TGTGCCAGCAGTCAGACAGGGGTAAACTATGGCTACACCTTC.

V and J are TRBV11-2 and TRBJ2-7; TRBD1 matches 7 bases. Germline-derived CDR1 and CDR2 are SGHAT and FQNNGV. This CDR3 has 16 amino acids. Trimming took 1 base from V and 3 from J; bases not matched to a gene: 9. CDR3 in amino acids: CASSLGWSGGSYEQYF. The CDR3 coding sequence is TGTGCCAGCAGCTTAGGTTGGTCAGGGGGAAGCTACGAGCAGTACTTC.

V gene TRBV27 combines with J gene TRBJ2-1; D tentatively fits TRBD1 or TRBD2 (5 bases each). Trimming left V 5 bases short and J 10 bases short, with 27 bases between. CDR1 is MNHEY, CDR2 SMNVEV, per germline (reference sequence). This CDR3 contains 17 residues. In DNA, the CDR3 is TGTGCCAGCAGTCTCCACCAGGGTAGCGCCGGGTTCGGGGAGCAGTTCTTC. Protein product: CASSLHQGSAGFGEQFF.

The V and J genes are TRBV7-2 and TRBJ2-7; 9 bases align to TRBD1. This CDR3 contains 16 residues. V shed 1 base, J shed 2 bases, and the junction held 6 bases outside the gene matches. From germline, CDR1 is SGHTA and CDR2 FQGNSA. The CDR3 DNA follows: TGTGCCAGCAGCTTAGGGGCGACAGGGGGACCCTACGAGCAGTACTTC. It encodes CASSLGATGGPYEQYF.

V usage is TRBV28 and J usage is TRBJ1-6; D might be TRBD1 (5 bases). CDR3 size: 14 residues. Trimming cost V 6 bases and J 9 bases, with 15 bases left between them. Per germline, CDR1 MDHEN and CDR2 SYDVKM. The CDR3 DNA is TGTGCCAGCAGCCCGGCTCAGAGGGGTTCACCCCTCCACTTT. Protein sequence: CASSPAQRGSPLHF. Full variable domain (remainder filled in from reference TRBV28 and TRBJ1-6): DVKVTQSSRYLVKRTGEKVFLECVQDMDHENMFWYRQDPGLGLRLIYFSYDVKMKEKGDIPEGYSVSREKKERFSLILESASTNQTSMYLCASSPAQRGSPLHFGNGTRLTVT.

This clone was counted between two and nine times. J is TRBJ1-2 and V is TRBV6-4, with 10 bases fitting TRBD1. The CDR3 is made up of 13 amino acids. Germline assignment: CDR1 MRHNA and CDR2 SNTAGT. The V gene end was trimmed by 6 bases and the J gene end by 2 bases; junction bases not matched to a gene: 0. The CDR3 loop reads CASRDRGNYGYTF. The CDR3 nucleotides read TGTGCCAGCAGGGACAGGGGGAACTATGGCTACACCTTC.

The CDR3 bases are TGTGCCAGCAGCCCCCGGGACAGTTACTCACCCCTCCACTTT. Protein: CASSPRDSYSPLHF. The chain combines TRBV14 with TRBJ1-6, with TRBD1 identical over 7 bases. Germline trimming cut 4 bases from V and 10 bases from J; bases unmatched to any gene: 7. The CDR3 totals 14 residues. Per germline, CDR1 SGHDN and CDR2 FVKESK.

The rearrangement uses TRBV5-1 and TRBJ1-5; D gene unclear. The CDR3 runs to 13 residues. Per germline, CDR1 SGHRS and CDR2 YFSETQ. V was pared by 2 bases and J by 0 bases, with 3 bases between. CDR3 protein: CASSLASNQPQHF. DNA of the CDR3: TGCGCCAGCAGCTTAGCTAGCAATCAGCCCCAGCATTTT.

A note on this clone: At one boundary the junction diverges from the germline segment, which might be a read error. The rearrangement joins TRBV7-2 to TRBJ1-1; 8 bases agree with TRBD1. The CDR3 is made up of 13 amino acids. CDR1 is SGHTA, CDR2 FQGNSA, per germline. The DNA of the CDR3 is TGCGCCAGCAGCCAGAGGACAGGGAGGGAAGCTTTCTTT. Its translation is CASSQRTGREAFF. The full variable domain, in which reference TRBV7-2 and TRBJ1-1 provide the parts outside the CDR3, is GAGVSQSPSNKVTEKGKDVELRCDPISGHTALYWYRQSLGQGLEFLIYFQGNSAPDKSGLPSDRFSAERTGGSVSTLTIQRTQQEDSAVYLCASSQRTGREAFFGQGTRLTVV.

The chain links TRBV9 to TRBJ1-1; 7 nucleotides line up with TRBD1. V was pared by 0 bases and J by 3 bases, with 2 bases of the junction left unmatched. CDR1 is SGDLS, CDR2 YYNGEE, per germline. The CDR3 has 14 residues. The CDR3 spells CASSVGQGHTEAFF. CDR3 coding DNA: TGTGCCAGCAGCGTAGGACAGGGTCACACTGAAGCTTTCTTT.

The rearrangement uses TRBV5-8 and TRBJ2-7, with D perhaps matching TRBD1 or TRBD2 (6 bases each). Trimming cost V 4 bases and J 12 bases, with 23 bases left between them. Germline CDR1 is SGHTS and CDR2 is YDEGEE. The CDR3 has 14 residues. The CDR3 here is CASSARWTDSGLYF. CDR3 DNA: TGTGCCAGCAGCGCCCGGTGGACAGATAGCGGCCTGTACTTC.

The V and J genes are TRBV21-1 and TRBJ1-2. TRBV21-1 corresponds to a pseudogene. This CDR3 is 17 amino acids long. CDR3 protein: CASSAKKGTEAGYGYTF. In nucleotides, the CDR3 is TGTGCCAGCAGCGCCAAAAAGGGGACCGAGGCGGGCTATGGCTACACCTTC.

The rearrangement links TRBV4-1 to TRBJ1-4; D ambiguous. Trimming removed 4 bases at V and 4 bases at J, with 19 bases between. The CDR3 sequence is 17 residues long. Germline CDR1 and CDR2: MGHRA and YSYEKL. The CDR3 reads CASSPTPIGPFNEKLFF. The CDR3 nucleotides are TGCGCCAGCAGCCCGACCCCCATCGGACCCTTTAATGAAAAACTGTTTTTT.